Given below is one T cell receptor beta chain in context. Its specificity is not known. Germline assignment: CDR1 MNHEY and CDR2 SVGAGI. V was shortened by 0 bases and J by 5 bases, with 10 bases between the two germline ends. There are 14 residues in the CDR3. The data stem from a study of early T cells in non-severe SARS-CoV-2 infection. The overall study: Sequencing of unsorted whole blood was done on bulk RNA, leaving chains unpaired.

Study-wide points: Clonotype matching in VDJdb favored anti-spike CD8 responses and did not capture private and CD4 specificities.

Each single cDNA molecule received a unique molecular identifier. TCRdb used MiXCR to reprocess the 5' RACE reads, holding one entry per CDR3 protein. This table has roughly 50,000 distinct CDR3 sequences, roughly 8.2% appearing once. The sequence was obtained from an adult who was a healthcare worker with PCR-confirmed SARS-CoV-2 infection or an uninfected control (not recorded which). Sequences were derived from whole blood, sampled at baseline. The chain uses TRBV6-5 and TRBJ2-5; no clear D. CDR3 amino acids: CASSYSTPLETQYF. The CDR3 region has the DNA TGTGCCAGCAGTTACTCAACACCTTTGGAGACCCAGTACTTC.